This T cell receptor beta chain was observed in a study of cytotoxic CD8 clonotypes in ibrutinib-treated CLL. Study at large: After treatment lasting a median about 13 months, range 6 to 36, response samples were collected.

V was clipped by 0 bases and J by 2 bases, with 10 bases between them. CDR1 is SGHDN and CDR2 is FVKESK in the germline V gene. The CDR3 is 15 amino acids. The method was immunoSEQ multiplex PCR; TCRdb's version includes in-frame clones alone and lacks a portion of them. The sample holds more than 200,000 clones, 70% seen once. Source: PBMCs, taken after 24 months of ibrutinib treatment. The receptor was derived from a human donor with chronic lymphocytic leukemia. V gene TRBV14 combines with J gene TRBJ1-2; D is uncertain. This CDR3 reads CASSQDGRLNYGYTF. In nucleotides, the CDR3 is TGTGCCAGCAGCCAAGATGGGAGACTCAACTATGGCTACACCTTC.